This T cell receptor beta chain was sequenced for a study of blood T cell repertoires in COVID-19. Across the whole study: Nucleic acid was either cDNA or gDNA, and it came from T cells, B-cell-depleted T cells, or PBMCs.

The data were produced by immunoSEQ multiplex PCR, yet TCRdb's version contains in-frame clones alone and is incomplete. The sample includes some 180,000 clones, approximately 90% of them seen just once. The CDR3 totals 12 residues. The J segment lost 5 bases and the V segment lost 2 bases, leaving 2 bases of the junction unmatched. CDR1 is SQVTM and CDR2 is ANQGSEA in the germline V gene. The chain links TRBV29-1 to TRBJ2-5, with TRBD2 matching 7 bases. The sequencing input was peripheral blood. The TCR comes from a man aged 40-55 years with active or convalescent COVID-19. The DNA for the CDR3 is TGCAGCGTTGAATCCGGGGGGGAGACCCAGTACTTC. Translating gives CSVESGGETQYF.